These 13 T cell receptor beta chains came from one sample sequenced in a study of regulatory T cells in long-lasting Graves disease. Arm-PCR of CDR3 regions with iRepertoire HTBI primers generated TCR beta libraries. From the multiplex PCR reads, TCRdb called clonotypes with MiXCR, one entry per CDR3 protein. The data hold fewer than 500,000 distinct CDR3 sequences, with 15% to 20% observed a single time. Documented time point: newly diagnosed GD, antithyroid drugs for less than 3 months. Following extraction of RNA from PBMCs, that RNA was used to make the TCR library. The same specimen was also included in a second study, on T cells in Graves' hyperthyroidism and ophthalmopathy.

Sequences were derived from peripheral blood mononuclear cells (PBMCs), sampled at new diagnosis, from a patient treated with antithyroid drugs. The source is a man in his forties with Graves disease.

This sequence joins TRBV10-3 and TRBJ2-3, with D perhaps assigned TRBD1 or TRBD2 (5 bases each). Trimming took 2 bases from V and 3 from J, leaving 9 bases between them. The CDR3 extends over 14 amino acids. From germline, CDR1 is ENHRY and CDR2 SYGVKD. CDR3 bases: TGTGCCATCAGTGAGGTGGGGGTTACAGATACGCAGTATTTT. Its translation is CAISEVGVTDTQYF.

In this sample, this clonotype turned up many times. The chain links TRBV3-1 to TRBJ2-3, with D perhaps TRBD2 (5 bases). CDR3 size: 14 residues. Trimming shortened V by 1 base and J by 3 bases, and 8 bases separated the two germline ends. The germline V gene encodes CDR1 LGHDT and CDR2 YNNKEL (reference sequence). The CDR3 coding sequence is TGTGCCAGCAGCCAAGTACGGGAAACAGATACGCAGTATTTT. Translated: CASSQVRETDTQYF.

About this clonotype: A read error may be the cause here, since a much bigger clone is one base away. The chain employs TRBV7-9 and TRBJ2-7; maybe TRBD1 (6 bases). The germline gives CDR1 SEHNR, CDR2 FQNEAQ (reference sequence). V was pared by 1 base and J by 7 bases, with 17 bases between. CDR3 length: 15 amino acids. As DNA, the CDR3 is TGTGCCAGCAGCTTAGTGCAGGGGCAATACAATGAGCAGTACTTC. Translating gives CASSLVQGQYNEQYF.

The table lists this clonotype with a count of one. Possible read error: a much larger clone is one base away. Given the absence of the conserved phenylalanine or tryptophan at the CDR3 end, a read error is likely. The chain links TRBV6-2 or TRBV6-3 to TRBJ1-1; no clear D. Trimming pared 4 bases from V and 5 bases from J, leaving 8 bases between. The CDR3 runs to 12 residues. In germline, CDR1 is MNHEY, CDR2 SVGEGT. As DNA, the CDR3 is TGTGCCAGCAGTTTGACTGATACTGAAGCTTTCCTT. Translation gives CASSLTDTEAFL.

This clonotype was counted a few times. This chain uses TRBV29-1 with TRBJ2-7; a possible D gene is TRBD1 (6 bases). The CDR3 has 13 amino acids. V lost 6 bases to trimming and J lost 0 bases, with 12 bases between them. Per the germline V gene, CDR1 is SQVTM and CDR2 is ANQGSEA. The CDR3 protein is CSVSPGVSYEQYF. CDR3 coding DNA: TGCAGCGTATCGCCAGGGGTCTCCTACGAGCAGTACTTC.

Ten or more counts support this clonotype. This chain uses TRBV27 with TRBJ2-5; D gene uncertain. The length of the CDR3 is 17 residues. Germline V gene sequence: CDR1 MNHEY, CDR2 SMNVEV (reference sequence). Trimming stripped 2 bases from V and 4 bases from J, with 20 bases between. CDR3 sequence (DNA): TGTGCCAGCAGTTTAATCCCGTACCCCCCCCACGGAGAGACCCAGTACTTC. This gives the protein CASSLIPYPPHGETQYF.

This clonotype has a count of ten or more. The J gene is TRBJ2-7, the V gene TRBV6-2 or TRBV6-3, with D perhaps TRBD1 (6 bases). This CDR3 is built from 16 residues. Germline V lookup: CDR1 MNHEY, CDR2 SVGEGT. V was clipped by 5 bases and J by 2 bases, with 19 bases between them. The CDR3 spells CASSELGHGGTYEQYF. In DNA, the CDR3 is TGTGCCAGCAGTGAACTAGGACATGGGGGCACCTACGAGCAGTACTTC.

As to this clonotype: This could be a read error, since a much larger clone is one nucleotide away. The gene calls are TRBV5-1 and TRBJ2-5; D not resolved. V lost 1 base to trimming and J lost 3 bases, with 4 bases between them. Germline CDR1 reads SGHRS; CDR2 reads YFSETQ. This CDR3 is built from 12 residues. The CDR3 protein is CASSLFEETQYF. The CDR3 nucleotides are TGCGCCAGCAGCTTGTTTGAAGAGACCCAGTACTTC.

This clonotype showed up just a few times. In DNA, the CDR3 is TGTGCCAGCGGGTTCACAGGGTTATATGGCTACACCTTC. This translates into CASGFTGLYGYTF. J is TRBJ1-2 and V is TRBV5-5; D possibly corresponds to TRBD1 (6 bases). With 7 bases removed from V and 5 bases from J, the gap between germline ends came to 15 bases. Looked up from germline, CDR1 is SGHKS and CDR2 is YYEKEE (reference sequence). CDR3 size: 13 residues.

This clonotype was found many times. V gene TRBV6-1 combines with J gene TRBJ2-1; maybe TRBD2 (6 bases). V was trimmed by 2 bases and J by 1 base, leaving 6 bases between them. CDR3 size: 14 residues. Germline values: CDR1 MNHNS, CDR2 SASEGT. The CDR3 bases are TGTGCCAGCAGTGAACTAGCGTCCTACAATGAGCAGTTCTTC. Residues: CASSELASYNEQFF.

This clonotype has a count of ten or more. The rearrangement joins TRBV5-1 to TRBJ2-1; no reliable D call. The germline V gene has CDR1 SGHRS and CDR2 YFSETQ. The CDR3 spans 13 residues. Trimming removed 0 bases at V and 5 bases at J, with 6 bases between. The CDR3 sequence is CASSLVADNEQFF. In nucleotides, the CDR3 is TGCGCCAGCAGCTTGGTAGCCGACAATGAGCAGTTCTTC.

This clonotype was found a few times. The chain uses TRBV4-1 and TRBJ2-7; a weak D match, TRBD1 (6 bases). The V gene lost 5 bases and the J gene lost 4 bases, with 15 bases spanning the gap. The germline V gene has CDR1 MGHRA and CDR2 YSYEKL. This CDR3 comprises 14 residues. The CDR3 DNA reads as TGCGCCAGCAGCTACAGACAGGTAGCATACGAGCAGTACTTC. This encodes CASSYRQVAYEQYF.

This clonotype has just a few counts. CDR3 loop: CASSYLGRELFF. The CDR3 bases are TGTGCCAGCAGCTATTTGGGACGGGAGCTGTTTTTT. The chain couples TRBV2 to TRBJ2-2; either TRBD1 or TRBD2 may fit D (5 bases each). The CDR3 is 12 residues long. V shed 6 bases and J shed 9 bases, with 11 bases lying between them. Germline V gene data show CDR1 as SNHLY and CDR2 as FYNNEI.